The clone carrying this T cell receptor (beta chain) was found once. Its antigen is as yet unknown. This may arise from a read error, as a much more abundant clone is one base away. TCRbeta libraries were built with three rounds of nested PCR, modified from ARM-PCR. A single record per CDR3 protein comes from TCRdb applying MiXCR to the multiplex PCR reads. The data show 110,000 or so distinct CDR3 sequences, roughly 80% seen once. The template was RNA from unsorted bulk tissue. This record belongs to a study of tumor and adjacent non-tumor tissue in lung cancer. General study points: Higher tumor TCR diversity was associated with shorter survival.

The sequence was obtained from a woman aged 55-69 years with non-small cell lung cancer. Sequenced sample: lung tumor tissue.

The DNA for the CDR3 is TGTGCCAGCAGCTCGACTAGCGGGCTCTACAATGGGCAGTTCTTC. This sequence encodes CASSSTSGLYNGQFF. The rearrangement joins TRBV12-3 or TRBV12-4 to TRBJ2-1; 10 nucleotides match TRBD2. This CDR3 contains 15 residues.